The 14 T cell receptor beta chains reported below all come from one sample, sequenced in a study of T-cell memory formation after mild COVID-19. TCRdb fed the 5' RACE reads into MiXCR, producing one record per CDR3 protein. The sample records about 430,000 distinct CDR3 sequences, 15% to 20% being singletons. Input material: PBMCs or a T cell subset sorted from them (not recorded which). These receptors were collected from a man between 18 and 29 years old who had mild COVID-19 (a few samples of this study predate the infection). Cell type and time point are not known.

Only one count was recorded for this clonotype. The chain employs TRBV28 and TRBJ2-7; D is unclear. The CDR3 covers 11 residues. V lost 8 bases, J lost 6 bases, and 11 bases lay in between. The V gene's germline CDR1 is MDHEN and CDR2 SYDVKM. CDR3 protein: CASAFGSEQYV. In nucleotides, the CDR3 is TGTGCCAGCGCGTTCGGCTCCGAGCAGTACGTC.

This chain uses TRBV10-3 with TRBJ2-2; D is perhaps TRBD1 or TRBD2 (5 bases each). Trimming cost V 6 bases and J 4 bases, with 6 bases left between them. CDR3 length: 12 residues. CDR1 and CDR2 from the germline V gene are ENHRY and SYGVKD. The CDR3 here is CAIRGVTGELFF. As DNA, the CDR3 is TGTGCCATCAGGGGGGTCACCGGGGAGCTGTTTTTT.

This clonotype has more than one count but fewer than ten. CDR3 region: CASSLVTNSGANVLTF. The CDR3 DNA is TGTGCCAGCAGCTTGGTGACGAACTCTGGGGCCAACGTCCTGACTTTC. V gene TRBV5-6 combines with J gene TRBJ2-6; D not resolved. Trimming cost V 0 bases and J 0 bases, with 7 bases left between them. CDR1 SGHDT and CDR2 YYEEEE come from the germline V gene. The CDR3 is 16 residues long.

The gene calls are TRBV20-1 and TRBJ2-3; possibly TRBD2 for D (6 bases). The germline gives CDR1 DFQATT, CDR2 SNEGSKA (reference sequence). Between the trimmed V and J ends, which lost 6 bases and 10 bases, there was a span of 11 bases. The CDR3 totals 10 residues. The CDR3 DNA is TGCAGTGCCCCGGGGACTTCGCAGTATTTT. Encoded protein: CSAPGTSQYF.

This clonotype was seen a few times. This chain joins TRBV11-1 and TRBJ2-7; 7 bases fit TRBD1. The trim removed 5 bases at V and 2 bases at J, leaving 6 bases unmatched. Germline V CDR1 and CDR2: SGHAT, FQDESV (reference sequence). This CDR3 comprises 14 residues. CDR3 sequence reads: CASSPRDRTYEQYF. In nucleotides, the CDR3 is TGTGCCAGCAGCCCTCGGGACAGAACCTACGAGCAGTACTTC. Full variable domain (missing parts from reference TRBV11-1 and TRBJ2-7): EAEVAQSPRYKITEKSQAVAFWCDPISGHATLYWYRQILGQGPELLVQFQDESVVDDSQLPKDRFSAERLKGVDSTLKIQPAELGDSAMYLCASSPRDRTYEQYFGPGTRLTVT.

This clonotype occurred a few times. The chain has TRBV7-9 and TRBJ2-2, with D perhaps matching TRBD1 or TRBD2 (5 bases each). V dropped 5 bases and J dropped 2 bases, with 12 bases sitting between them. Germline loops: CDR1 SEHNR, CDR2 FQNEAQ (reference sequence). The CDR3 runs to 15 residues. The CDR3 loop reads CASSRDGTNTGELFF. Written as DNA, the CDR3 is TGTGCCAGCAGCAGGGACGGCACAAACACCGGGGAGCTGTTTTTT.

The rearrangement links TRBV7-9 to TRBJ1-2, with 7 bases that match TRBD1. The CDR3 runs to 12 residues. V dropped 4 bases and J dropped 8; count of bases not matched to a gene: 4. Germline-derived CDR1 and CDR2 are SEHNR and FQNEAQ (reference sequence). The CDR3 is CASSWTGPGYTF. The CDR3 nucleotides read TGTGCCAGCAGCTGGACAGGTCCGGGCTACACCTTC.

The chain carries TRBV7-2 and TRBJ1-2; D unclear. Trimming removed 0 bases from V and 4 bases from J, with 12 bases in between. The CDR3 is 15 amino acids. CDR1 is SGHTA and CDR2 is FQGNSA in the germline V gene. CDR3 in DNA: TGTGCCAGCAGCTTAGCGAGGCAGCCTAGCTATGGCTACACCTTC. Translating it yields CASSLARQPSYGYTF.

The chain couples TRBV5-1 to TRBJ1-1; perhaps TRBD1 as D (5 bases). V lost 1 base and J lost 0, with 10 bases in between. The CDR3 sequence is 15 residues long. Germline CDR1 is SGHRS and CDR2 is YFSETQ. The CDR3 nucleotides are TGCGCCAGCAGCTTGTATGACAGTATGAACACTGAAGCTTTCTTT. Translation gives CASSLYDSMNTEAFF.

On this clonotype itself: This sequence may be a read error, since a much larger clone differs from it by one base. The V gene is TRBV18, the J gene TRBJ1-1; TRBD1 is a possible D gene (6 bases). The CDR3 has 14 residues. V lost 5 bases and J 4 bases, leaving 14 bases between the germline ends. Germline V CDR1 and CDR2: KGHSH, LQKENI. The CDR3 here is CASSGQWATTEAFF. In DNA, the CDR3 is TGTGCCAGCTCAGGACAGTGGGCGACCACTGAAGCTTTCTTT. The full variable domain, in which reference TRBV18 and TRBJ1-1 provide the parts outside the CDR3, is NAGVMQNPRHLVRRRGQEARLRCSPMKGHSHVYWYRQLPEEGLKFMVYLQKENIIDESGMPKERFSAEFPKEGPSILRIQQVVRGDSAAYFCASSGQWATTEAFFGQGTRLTVV.

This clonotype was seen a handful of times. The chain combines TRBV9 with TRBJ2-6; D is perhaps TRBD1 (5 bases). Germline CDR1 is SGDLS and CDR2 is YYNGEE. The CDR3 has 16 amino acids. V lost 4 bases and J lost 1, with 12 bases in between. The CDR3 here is CASSPRVPSGANVLTF. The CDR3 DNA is TGTGCCAGCAGCCCCAGGGTCCCTTCTGGGGCCAACGTCCTGACTTTC.

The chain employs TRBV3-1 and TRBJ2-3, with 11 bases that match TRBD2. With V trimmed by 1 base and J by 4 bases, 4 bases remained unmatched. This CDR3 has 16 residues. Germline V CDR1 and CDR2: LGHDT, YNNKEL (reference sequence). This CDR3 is CASSQVAGGPADTQYF. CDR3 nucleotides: TGTGCCAGCAGCCAAGTAGCGGGGGGGCCCGCAGATACGCAGTATTTT.

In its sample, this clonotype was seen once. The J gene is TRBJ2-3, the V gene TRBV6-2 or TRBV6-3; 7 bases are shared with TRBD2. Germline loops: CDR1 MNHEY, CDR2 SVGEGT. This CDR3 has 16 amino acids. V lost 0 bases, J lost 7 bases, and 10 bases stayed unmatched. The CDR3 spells CASSYSAGEQRNTQYF. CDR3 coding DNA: TGTGCCAGCAGTTACTCTGCGGGGGAACAGAGAAATACGCAGTATTTT.

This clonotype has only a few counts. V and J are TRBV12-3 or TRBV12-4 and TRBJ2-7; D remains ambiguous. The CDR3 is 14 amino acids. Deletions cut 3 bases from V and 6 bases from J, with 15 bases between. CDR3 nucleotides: TGTGCCAGCAGTTTCAACCCCACTGCCCTCGAGCAGTACTTC. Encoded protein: CASSFNPTALEQYF.